What follows is one T cell receptor (beta chain) and its context. Germline is not matched at one junction end, which may reflect a read error. This sample was included in a study of T cells in Graves' hyperthyroidism and ophthalmopathy. Study context: Peripheral blood was taken when the disease was first diagnosed, before any treatment began.

TCR beta CDR3 regions were amplified from RNA transcripts. RT-PCR in the first round (using the HTBI primer set) targeted the TCR CDR3. In TCRdb, the multiplex PCR reads were re-called with MiXCR into one record per CDR3 protein. Of 20,000 to 30,000 distinct CDR3 sequences listed, about 53% were seen once; the top ten hold less than 30%. The CDR3 runs to 13 residues. Germline values: CDR1 SGHTA, CDR2 FQGNSA. The source of this sequence is a woman in her forties with Graves' hyperthyroidism that later progressed to Graves' ophthalmopathy. Sequencing was carried out using blood. J is TRBJ2-1 and V is TRBV7-2; D is uncertain. CDR3 in DNA: TGCGCCAGCAGCTTGATCCCCGACAATGAGCAGTTCTTC. Its translation: CASSLIPDNEQFF.